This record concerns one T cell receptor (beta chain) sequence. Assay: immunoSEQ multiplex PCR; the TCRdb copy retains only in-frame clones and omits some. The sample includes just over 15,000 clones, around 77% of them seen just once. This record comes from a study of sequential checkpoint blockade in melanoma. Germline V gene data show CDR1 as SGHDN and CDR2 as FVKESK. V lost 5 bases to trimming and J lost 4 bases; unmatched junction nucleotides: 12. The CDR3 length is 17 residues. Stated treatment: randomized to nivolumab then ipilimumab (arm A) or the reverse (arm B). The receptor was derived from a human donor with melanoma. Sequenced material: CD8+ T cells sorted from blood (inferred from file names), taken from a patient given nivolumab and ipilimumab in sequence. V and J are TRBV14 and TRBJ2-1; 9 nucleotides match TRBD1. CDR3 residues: CASSLLPRDRVYNEQFF. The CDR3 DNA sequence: TGTGCCAGCAGCTTACTGCCCCGGGACAGGGTATACAATGAGCAGTTCTTC.